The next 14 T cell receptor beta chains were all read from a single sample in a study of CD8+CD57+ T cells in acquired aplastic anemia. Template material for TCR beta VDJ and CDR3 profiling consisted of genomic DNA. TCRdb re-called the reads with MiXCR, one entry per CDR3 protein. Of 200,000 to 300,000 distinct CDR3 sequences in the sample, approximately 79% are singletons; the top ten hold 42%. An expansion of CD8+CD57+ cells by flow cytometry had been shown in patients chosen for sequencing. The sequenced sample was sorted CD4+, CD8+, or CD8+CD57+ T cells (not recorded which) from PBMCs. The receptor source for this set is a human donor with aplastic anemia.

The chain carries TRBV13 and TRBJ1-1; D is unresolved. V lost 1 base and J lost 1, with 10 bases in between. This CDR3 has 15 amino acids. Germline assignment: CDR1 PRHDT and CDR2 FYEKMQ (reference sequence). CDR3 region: CASSLVASGNTEAFF. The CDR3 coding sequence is TGTGCCAGCAGCTTAGTGGCCTCAGGGAACACTGAAGCTTTCTTT.

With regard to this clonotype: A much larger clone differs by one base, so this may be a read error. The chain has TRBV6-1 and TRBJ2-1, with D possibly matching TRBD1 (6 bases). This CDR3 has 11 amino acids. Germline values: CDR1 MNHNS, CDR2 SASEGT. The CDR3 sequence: CAGSQGNEQFF. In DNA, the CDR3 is TGTGCCGGCAGCCAGGGGAATGAGCAGTTCTTC.

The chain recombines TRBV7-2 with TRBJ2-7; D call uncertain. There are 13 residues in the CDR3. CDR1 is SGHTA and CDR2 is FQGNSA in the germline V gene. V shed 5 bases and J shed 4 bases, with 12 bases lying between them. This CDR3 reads CASSPASGYEQYF. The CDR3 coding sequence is TGTGCCAGCAGCCCCGCATCTGGGTACGAGCAGTACTTC. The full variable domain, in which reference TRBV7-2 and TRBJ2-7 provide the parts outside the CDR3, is GAGVSQSPSNKVTEKGKDVELRCDPISGHTALYWYRQSLGQGLEFLIYFQGNSAPDKSGLPSDRFSAERTGGSVSTLTIQRTQQEDSAVYLCASSPASGYEQYFGPGTRLTVT.

CDR3 nucleotide sequence: TGTGCCAGCAGCTTGTTAGACCTCTACAATGAGCAGTTCTTC. This codes for CASSLLDLYNEQFF. The chain carries TRBV5-5 and TRBJ2-1, with D hard to call. Trimming took off 1 base at V and 3 bases at J, with 8 bases between the two ends. This CDR3 contains 14 residues. Germline assignment: CDR1 SGHKS and CDR2 YYEKEE (reference sequence).

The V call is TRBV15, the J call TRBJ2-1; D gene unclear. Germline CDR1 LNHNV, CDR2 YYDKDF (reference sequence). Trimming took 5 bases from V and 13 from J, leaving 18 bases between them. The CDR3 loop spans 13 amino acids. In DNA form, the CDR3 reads TGTGCCACCAGCTCCGCTGGTACGGATGGACAGTTCTTC. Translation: CATSSAGTDGQFF.

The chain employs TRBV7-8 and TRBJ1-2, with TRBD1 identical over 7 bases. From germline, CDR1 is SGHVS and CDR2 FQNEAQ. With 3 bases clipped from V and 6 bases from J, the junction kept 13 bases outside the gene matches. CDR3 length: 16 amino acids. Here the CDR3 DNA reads TGTGCCAGCAGCTTTCATAGGGACGGGACAGCACATGGCTACACCTTC. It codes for CASSFHRDGTAHGYTF. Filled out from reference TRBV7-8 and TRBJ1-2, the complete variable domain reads GAGVSQSPRYKVAKRGQDVALRCDPISGHVSLFWYQQALGQGPEFLTYFQNEAQLDKSGLPSDRFFAERPEGSVSTLKIQRTQQEDSAVYLCASSFHRDGTAHGYTFGSGTRLTVV.

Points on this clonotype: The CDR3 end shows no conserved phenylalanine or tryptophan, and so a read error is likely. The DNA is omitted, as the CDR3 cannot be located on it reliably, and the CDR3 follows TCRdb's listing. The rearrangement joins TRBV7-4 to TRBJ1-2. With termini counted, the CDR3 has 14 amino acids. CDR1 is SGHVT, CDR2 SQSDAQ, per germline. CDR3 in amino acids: CASSVEITSSTSGL.

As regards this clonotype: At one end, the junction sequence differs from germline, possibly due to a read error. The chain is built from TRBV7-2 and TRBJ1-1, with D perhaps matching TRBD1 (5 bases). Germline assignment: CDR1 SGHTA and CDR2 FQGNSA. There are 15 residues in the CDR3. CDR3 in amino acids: CAGSLARWGNAEYFF. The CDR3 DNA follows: TGTGCCGGCAGCTTAGCTCGCTGGGGGAACGCGGAGTACTTCTTT.

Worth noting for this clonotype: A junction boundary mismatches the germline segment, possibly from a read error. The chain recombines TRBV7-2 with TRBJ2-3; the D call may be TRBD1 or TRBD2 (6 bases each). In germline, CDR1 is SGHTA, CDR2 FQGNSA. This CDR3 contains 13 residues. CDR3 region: CASRYGGGDGQYF. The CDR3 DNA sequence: TGTGCCAGCAGGTACGGGGGCGGAGACGGGCAGTACTTT.

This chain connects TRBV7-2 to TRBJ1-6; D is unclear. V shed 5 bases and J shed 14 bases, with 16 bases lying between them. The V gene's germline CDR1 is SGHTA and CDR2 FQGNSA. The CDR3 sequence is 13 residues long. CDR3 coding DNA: TGTGCCAGCAGCCTGGGTTATAATTCCGCCCTCCACTTT. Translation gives CASSLGYNSALHF.

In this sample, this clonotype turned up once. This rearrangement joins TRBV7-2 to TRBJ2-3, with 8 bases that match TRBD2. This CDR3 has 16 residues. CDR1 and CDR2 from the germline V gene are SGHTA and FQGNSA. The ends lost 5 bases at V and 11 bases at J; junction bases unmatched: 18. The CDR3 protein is CASSPGGPAGVRRQYF. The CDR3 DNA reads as TGTGCCAGCAGCCCGGGGGGGCCTGCGGGCGTACGCAGGCAGTATTTT.

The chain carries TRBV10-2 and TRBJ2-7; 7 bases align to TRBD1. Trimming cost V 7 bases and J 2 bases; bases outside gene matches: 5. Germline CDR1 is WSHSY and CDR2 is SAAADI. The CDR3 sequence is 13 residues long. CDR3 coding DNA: TGCGCCAGCAACTTCGACAGGGCCTACGAGCAGTACTTC. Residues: CASNFDRAYEQYF.

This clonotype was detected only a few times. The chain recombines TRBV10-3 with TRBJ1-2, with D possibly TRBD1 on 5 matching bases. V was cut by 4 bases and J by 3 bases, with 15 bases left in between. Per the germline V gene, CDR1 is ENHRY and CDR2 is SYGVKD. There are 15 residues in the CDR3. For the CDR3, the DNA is TGTGCCATCAGTGTCCGTGGGGGTGAAGACTATGGCTACACCTTC. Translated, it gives CAISVRGGEDYGYTF.

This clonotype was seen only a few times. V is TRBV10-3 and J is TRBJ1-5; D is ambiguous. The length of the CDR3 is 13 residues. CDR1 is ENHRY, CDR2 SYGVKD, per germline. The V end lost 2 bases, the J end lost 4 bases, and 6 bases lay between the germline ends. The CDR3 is CAISEPGNQPQHF. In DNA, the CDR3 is TGTGCCATCAGTGAGCCCGGAAATCAGCCCCAGCATTTT.